The 3 T cell receptor beta chains in this list originate from one sample, sequenced in a study of blood T cells in healthy people across ages. The use of a sample-barcoded 5' primer and a J-beta primer mix characterized a second PCR of 7 to 11 cycles. Via MiXCR, TCRdb re-called the 5' RACE reads, giving one row per CDR3 protein. The table includes approximately 810,000 distinct CDR3 sequences, roughly 26% detected once. Input material: blood. These receptors were taken from an elderly woman in good health.

The chain carries TRBV18 and TRBJ1-1, with a possible D match to TRBD1 (5 bases). The CDR3 sequence is 17 residues long. The ends were cut back, 2 bases at V and 4 bases at J, with 20 bases in the middle. Germline-derived CDR1 and CDR2 are KGHSH and LQKENI. This CDR3 reads CASSPTAQGWGGTEAFF. DNA of the CDR3: TGTGCCAGCTCACCAACAGCTCAGGGCTGGGGGGGCACTGAAGCTTTCTTT. The complete variable domain, with remaining parts taken from reference TRBV18 and TRBJ1-1, reads NAGVMQNPRHLVRRRGQEARLRCSPMKGHSHVYWYRQLPEEGLKFMVYLQKENIIDESGMPKERFSAEFPKEGPSILRIQQVVRGDSAAYFCASSPTAQGWGGTEAFFGQGTRLTVV.

Comment on this clonotype: At one end, the junction sequence differs from germline, possibly due to a read error. The chain has TRBV29-1 and TRBJ2-6; D remains ambiguous. There are 14 residues in the CDR3. Germline V gene sequence: CDR1 SQVTM, CDR2 ANQGSEA. The CDR3 is CSVGDISGTNVLTF. The CDR3 nucleotides are TGCAGCGTTGGGGATATCTCTGGGACCAACGTCCTGACTTTC.

This clonotype was picked up many times. The J gene is TRBJ1-6, the V gene TRBV12-3 or TRBV12-4, with a possible D match to TRBD1 (5 bases). The CDR3 runs to 14 residues. Trimming removed 6 bases at V and 6 bases at J, with 12 bases between. CDR3 residues: CASSYGAFNSPLHF. The CDR3 coding sequence is TGTGCCAGCAGCTACGGGGCCTTTAATTCACCCCTCCACTTT.